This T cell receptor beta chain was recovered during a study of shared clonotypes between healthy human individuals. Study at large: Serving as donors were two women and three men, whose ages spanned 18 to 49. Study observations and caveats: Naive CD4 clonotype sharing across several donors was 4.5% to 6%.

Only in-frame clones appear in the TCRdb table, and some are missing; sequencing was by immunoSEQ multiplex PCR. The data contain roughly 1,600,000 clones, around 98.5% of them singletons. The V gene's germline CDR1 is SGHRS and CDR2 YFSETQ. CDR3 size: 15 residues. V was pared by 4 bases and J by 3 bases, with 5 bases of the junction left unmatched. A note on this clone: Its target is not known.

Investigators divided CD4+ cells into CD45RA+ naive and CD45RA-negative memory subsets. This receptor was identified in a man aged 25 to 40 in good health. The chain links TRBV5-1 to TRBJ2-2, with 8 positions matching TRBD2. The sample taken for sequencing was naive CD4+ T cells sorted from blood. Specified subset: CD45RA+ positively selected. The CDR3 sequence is CASSLTSGDTGELFF. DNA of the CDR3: TGCGCCAGCAGCCTTACTAGCGGAGACACCGGGGAGCTGTTTTTT.